This TCR beta chain was retrieved from a study of Graves' ophthalmopathy and Graves' hyperthyroidism. A remark on this clonotype: Its antigen is unidentified.

No donor had other autoimmune disease, uncontrolled infection, pregnancy or lactation. Amplification of the TCR beta CDR3 regions used RNA transcripts (as template). HTBI primers served in a first-round RT-PCR, which a second-round multiplex PCR followed. TCRdb reprocessed the multiplex PCR reads via MiXCR and lists one record per CDR3 protein. The table lists about 740,000 distinct CDR3 sequences, roughly 40% of them singletons, with 40% to 45% in the top ten. CDR1 and CDR2 (germline): SGDLS, YYNGEE. The length of the CDR3 is 12 residues. V was clipped by 0 bases and J by 3 bases, with 2 bases between them. Study-level points and caveats: Most expanded thyroid clonotypes above 0.001 frequency also appeared in blood.

The sequencing input was peripheral blood. This chain uses TRBV9 with TRBJ2-3; no reliable D call. This TCR came from an adult man with Graves' ophthalmopathy. CDR3 coding DNA: TGTGCCAGCAGCGTAGTTACAGATACGCAGTATTTT. Protein sequence: CASSVVTDTQYF.